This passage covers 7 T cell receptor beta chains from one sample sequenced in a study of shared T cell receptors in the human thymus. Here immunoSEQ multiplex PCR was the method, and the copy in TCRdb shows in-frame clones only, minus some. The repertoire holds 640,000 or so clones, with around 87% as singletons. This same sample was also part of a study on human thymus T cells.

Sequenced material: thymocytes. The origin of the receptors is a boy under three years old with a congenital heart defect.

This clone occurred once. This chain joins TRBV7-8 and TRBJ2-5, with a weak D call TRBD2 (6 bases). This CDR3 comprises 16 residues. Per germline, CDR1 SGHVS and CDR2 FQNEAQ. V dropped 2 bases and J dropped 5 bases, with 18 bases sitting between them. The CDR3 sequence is CASSLLPLGGGETQYF. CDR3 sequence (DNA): TGTGCCAGCAGCTTACTCCCTCTCGGGGGAGGCGAGACCCAGTACTTC.

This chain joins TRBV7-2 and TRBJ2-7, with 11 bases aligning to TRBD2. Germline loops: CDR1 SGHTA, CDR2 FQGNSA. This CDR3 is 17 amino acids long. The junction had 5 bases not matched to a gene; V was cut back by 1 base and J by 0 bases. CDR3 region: CASSLDLAGGDSYEQYF. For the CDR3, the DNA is TGTGCCAGCAGCTTAGATCTAGCGGGGGGAGACTCCTACGAGCAGTACTTC. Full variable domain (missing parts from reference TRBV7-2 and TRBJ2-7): GAGVSQSPSNKVTEKGKDVELRCDPISGHTALYWYRQSLGQGLEFLIYFQGNSAPDKSGLPSDRFSAERTGGSVSTLTIQRTQQEDSAVYLCASSLDLAGGDSYEQYFGPGTRLTVT.

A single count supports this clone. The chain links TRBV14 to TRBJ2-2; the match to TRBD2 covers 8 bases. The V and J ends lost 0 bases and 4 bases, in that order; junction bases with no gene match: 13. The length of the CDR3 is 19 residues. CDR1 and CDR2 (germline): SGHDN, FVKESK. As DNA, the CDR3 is TGTGCCAGCAGCCAAGAACGGGAGGGACGGAGTAAAAGCACCGGGGAGCTGTTTTTT. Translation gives CASSQEREGRSKSTGELFF.

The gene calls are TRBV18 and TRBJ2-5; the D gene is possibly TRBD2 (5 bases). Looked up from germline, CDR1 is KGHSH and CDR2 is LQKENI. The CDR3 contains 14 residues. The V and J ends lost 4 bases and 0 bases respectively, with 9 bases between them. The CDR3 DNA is TGTGCCAGCTCACGAGAGGGCCACCAAGAGACCCAGTACTTC. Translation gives CASSREGHQETQYF.

The CDR3 region is CATRLPYNEQFF. The CDR3 DNA sequence: TGTGCCACCCGGTTGCCCTACAATGAGCAGTTCTTC. The genes are TRBV15 and TRBJ2-1, with no clear D. This CDR3 contains 12 residues. The V end lost 8 bases, the J end lost 2 bases, and 7 bases lay between the germline ends. Germline CDR1 reads LNHNV; CDR2 reads YYDKDF (reference sequence).

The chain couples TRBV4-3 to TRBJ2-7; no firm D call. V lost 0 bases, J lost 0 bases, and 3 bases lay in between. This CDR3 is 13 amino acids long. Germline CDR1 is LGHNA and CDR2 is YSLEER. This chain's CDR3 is CASSQDHSYEQYF. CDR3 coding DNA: TGCGCCAGCAGCCAAGATCACTCCTACGAGCAGTACTTC.

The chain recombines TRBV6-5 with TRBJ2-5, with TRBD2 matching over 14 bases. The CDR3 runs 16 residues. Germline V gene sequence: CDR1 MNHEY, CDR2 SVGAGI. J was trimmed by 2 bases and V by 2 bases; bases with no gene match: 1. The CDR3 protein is CASSYRLAGGQETQYF. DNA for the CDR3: TGTGCCAGCAGTTACCGACTAGCGGGGGGGCAAGAGACCCAGTACTTC.